This TCR beta chain was documented in a study of PD-1 blockade in classical Hodgkin lymphoma. With respect to this clone: The antigen is not known.

There was relapse after autologous stem cell transplantation in every patient, and there was variation in brentuximab vedotin exposure. Patients reached a best response of complete response, partial response or progressive disease. V lost 3 bases and J lost 6; bases outside the gene matches: 10. Per the germline V gene, CDR1 is SGHNT and CDR2 is YYREEE (reference sequence). The CDR3 has 16 residues. Study findings and constraints: TCR diversity at baseline was reported to be reduced in newly diagnosed patients relative to healthy donors. Compared with baseline, CD4+ but not CD8+ TCR diversity had risen significantly by C4D1.

TCRdb keeps only in-frame clones here, not all; method: immunoSEQ multiplex PCR. The table has about 41,000 clones, about 74% seen once. This clonotype was sampled from a human donor with classical Hodgkin lymphoma. Sequenced here: peripheral blood mononuclear cells (PBMCs), sampled at baseline. The chain combines TRBV5-4 with TRBJ2-7, with 12 bases fitting TRBD1. The CDR3, as DNA: TGTGCCAGCAGCTCCTACCGGGGACAGGGGGCAGGCGAGCAGTACTTC. Protein: CASSSYRGQGAGEQYF.